This entry features one T cell receptor beta chain sequence. Its antigen specificity is not known. No base-level quality is on record; no much larger clone is a single base apart. Libraries were prepared through PCR. The instrument was an Illumina HiSeq 4000. High-throughput sequencing was used to profile the TCR beta-chain CDR3 region of each patient. Turning to the authors' computational methods: The researchers built a classifier to tell apart papillary thyroid cancer patients with distant metastasis, based on CDR3 differences among clinicopathological groups. To measure repertoire diversity the researchers used the Shannon index, while the Morisita-Horn index served to gauge how similar the tumor and blood repertoires were. The public reads were run again by TCRdb, first through fastp at Q25 and then through MiXCR, and only productive beta chains were kept. The V and J calls, along with clone size, are taken from TCRdb and not from the paper's own processing. In this sample the table shows 50,000 to 60,000 clones, about 15% of which occur a single time. Clones ranked in the top ten supply 2.5% to 3% of the sample.

None of the patients had been given any treatment before thyroid surgery. Using T-cell receptor beta sequencing, the researchers looked back retrospectively at clinical samples from patients, gathered between about 2011 and 2018. The sample is drawn from a study of metastatic and nonmetastatic thyroid tumors (dated by TCRdb to the early 2020s). At the level of the whole study: For patients with malignant and with benign thyroid disease, the researchers compared repertoires between peripheral blood samples and tumor or nodule tissue samples. Findings and caveats that apply to the study as a whole: In both blood and tumor samples, TCR beta diversity was reported to be significantly higher in malignant tumors than in benign nodules.

The sequenced material came from blood. The TCR sequence derives from a female donor with papillary thyroid cancer or a benign thyroid nodule (not recorded which). Some clones in this sample may be carry-over from other donors' samples.

Read as DNA, the sequence is TGTGCCAGCAGCTCGGACAGGGGCTATGGCTACACCTTC. This gives the protein CASSSDRGYGYTF. The sequence is built from TRBV11-2 and TRBJ1-2; 9 bases in the middle match TRBD1. Taken from cysteine to phenylalanine, the CDR3 has 13 residues. Only the CDR3 DNA is retained, 39 bases long and in frame from the first base. Compared with germline, V lacks 4 bases and J lacks 4 bases; bases without a gene match: 1. CDR1 and CDR2 were assigned from the germline V gene as SGHAT and FQNNGV.